This T cell receptor beta chain was obtained from a study of blood T cells in healthy people across ages. Germline lookup yields CDR1 MNHNY and CDR2 SVGAGI (reference sequence). The CDR3 totals 15 residues. V lost 7 bases and J lost 8; bases outside the gene matches: 13. Study-level results: Observed TCR beta diversity showed a strong correlation with the percentage of naive T cells as measured by flow cytometry. Whereas aged donors had fewer naive CD4+ cells, long-lived donors had more of them and higher diversity.

The individuals who served as donors were healthy Caucasians living in Russia, aged about 6 to 100. Samples each yielded at least 5 micrograms of total RNA. This clonotype was seen a few times. The antigen remains unidentified. The authors ran a second PCR of roughly 7 to 11 cycles using a sample-barcoded 5' primer and a J-beta primer mix. MiXCR was run by TCRdb on the 5' RACE reads, yielding one entry per CDR3 protein. The sample records 950,000 to 1,200,000 distinct CDR3 sequences, 35% to 40% being singletons. The gene calls are TRBV6-6 and TRBJ1-5; 8 nucleotides line up with TRBD1. The source of this sequence is a man younger than 35 in good health. The sequenced material came from blood. CDR3 protein: CASTDRQGPSKPQHF. The CDR3 DNA follows: TGTGCCAGCACCGACAGACAGGGGCCTTCAAAGCCCCAGCATTTT.